Below, 29 T cell receptor beta chains from the same sample are listed, as sequenced in a study of identical twins. One entry per CDR3 protein, called by TCRdb with MiXCR from the 5' RACE reads. The sample yields over 500,000 distinct CDR3 sequences, less than 25% seen once. These records were also assigned to another study, of T cells expressing NK-cell markers.

Sequenced input: CD4+ T cells sorted from blood. The receptors here all came from a woman aged 18-29 years in good health.

J is TRBJ1-4 and V is TRBV7-9; perhaps TRBD1 as D (6 bases). The V end was cut by 5 bases, the J end by 3 bases, with 13 bases between. The CDR3 has 15 residues. CDR1 and CDR2 from the germline V gene are SEHNR and FQNEAQ (reference sequence). CDR3 protein: CASSPEQGSNEKLFF. CDR3 DNA: TGTGCCAGCAGCCCCGAACAGGGATCTAATGAAAAACTGTTTTTT.

The chain links TRBV20-1 to TRBJ1-2; possible D gene TRBD1, 6 bases. The ends were cut back, 3 bases at V and 2 bases at J, with 10 bases in the middle. From germline, CDR1 is DFQATT and CDR2 SNEGSKA (reference sequence). The CDR3 has 13 amino acids. The CDR3 loop reads CSARIQGNYGYTF. The CDR3 DNA sequence: TGCAGTGCTAGGATTCAGGGGAACTATGGCTACACCTTC.

The V gene is TRBV12-3 or TRBV12-4, the J gene TRBJ2-7; D is unresolved. This CDR3 has 14 residues. V was cut by 1 base and J by 12 bases, with 19 bases left in between. The CDR3 DNA reads TGTGCCAGCAGTTTAGGACAAACCGTTGCAACGGCGTACTTC. It codes for CASSLGQTVATAYF.

The chain joins TRBV6-1 to TRBJ2-1; 14 nucleotides line up with TRBD2. CDR3 length equals 19 residues. The junction had 10 bases not matched to a gene; V was cut back by 6 bases and J by 0 bases. Germline CDR1 is MNHNS and CDR2 is SASEGT. For the CDR3, the DNA is TGTGCCAGCAGGGGACTAATGGGACTAGCGGGGGACTCCTACAATGAGCAGTTCTTC. Its translation is CASRGLMGLAGDSYNEQFF.

This chain connects TRBV19 to TRBJ1-5; D is possibly TRBD1 (6 bases). The CDR3 has 15 residues. The germline V and J ends were trimmed by 3 bases and 6 bases, with 15 bases remaining between them. Germline V gives CDR1 LNHDA, CDR2 SQIVND (reference sequence). This chain's CDR3 is CASSISRGAGQPQHF. The CDR3 region has the DNA TGTGCCAGTAGTATTTCACGGGGGGCGGGTCAGCCCCAGCATTTT. Using reference TRBV19 and TRBJ1-5 for the parts outside the CDR3, the full variable domain is DGGITQSPKYLFRKEGQNVTLSCEQNLNHDAMYWYRQDPGQGLRLIYYSQIVNDFQKGDIAEGYSVSREKKESFPLTVTSAQKNPTAFYLCASSISRGAGQPQHFGDGTRLSIL.

The chain recombines TRBV6-2 or TRBV6-3 with TRBJ2-3; TRBD1 might be the D (5 bases). Looked up from germline, CDR1 is MNHEY and CDR2 is SVGEGT. The CDR3 length is 14 residues. The ends were cut back, 4 bases at V and 2 bases at J, with 10 bases in the middle. The CDR3 protein is CASSSRQFTDTQYF. CDR3 in DNA: TGTGCCAGCAGTTCCCGACAGTTCACAGATACGCAGTATTTT.

The J gene is TRBJ1-4, the V gene TRBV5-1; D gene unclear. Germline CDR1 reads SGHRS; CDR2 reads YFSETQ. The V end lost 4 bases, the J end lost 8 bases, and 18 bases lay between the germline ends. There are 15 residues in the CDR3. CDR3 sequence: CASSVGSQGEEKLFF. The CDR3 coding sequence is TGCGCCAGCAGCGTCGGGTCTCAAGGAGAAGAAAAACTGTTTTTT. Variable domain in full (rest from reference TRBV5-1 and TRBJ1-4): KAGVTQTPRYLIKTRGQQVTLSCSPISGHRSVSWYQQTPGQGLQFLFEYFSETQRNKGNFPGRFSGRQFSNSRSEMNVSTLELGDSALYLCASSVGSQGEEKLFFGSGTQLSVL.

V and J are TRBV5-1 and TRBJ1-1, with unresolved D. The CDR3 length is 13 residues. Germline CDR1 reads SGHRS; CDR2 reads YFSETQ. Trimming removed 3 bases from V and 7 bases from J, with 13 bases in between. The CDR3 here is CASSSYVGIEAFF. The DNA of the CDR3 is TGCGCCAGCAGCTCGTACGTGGGGATTGAAGCTTTCTTT.

In its sample, this clonotype was seen many times. The chain couples TRBV7-2 to TRBJ2-7, with D hard to call. This CDR3 spans 12 amino acids. With 3 bases removed from V and 2 bases from J, the gap between germline ends came to 5 bases. Germline V gene lookup returns CDR1 SGHTA and CDR2 FQGNSA. The CDR3 bases are TGTGCCAGCAGCTTGCAGACCTACGAGCAGTACTTC. It codes for CASSLQTYEQYF. Together with reference TRBV7-2 and TRBJ2-7, the CDR3 gives the full variable domain: GAGVSQSPSNKVTEKGKDVELRCDPISGHTALYWYRQSLGQGLEFLIYFQGNSAPDKSGLPSDRFSAERTGGSVSTLTIQRTQQEDSAVYLCASSLQTYEQYFGPGTRLTVT.

The chain couples TRBV9 to TRBJ1-1; D unclear. Deletions cut 1 base from V and 1 base from J, with 5 bases between. Germline CDR1 reads SGDLS; CDR2 reads YYNGEE. The CDR3 contains 13 residues. CDR3 residues: CASSVSPNTEAFF. CDR3 nucleotides: TGTGCCAGCAGCGTATCTCCGAACACTGAAGCTTTCTTT.

This clonotype was recorded many times. The chain recombines TRBV18 with TRBJ2-1, with a tentative D call TRBD1 (5 bases). V gave up 3 bases and J gave up 4 bases, with 7 bases separating them. Germline assignment: CDR1 KGHSH and CDR2 LQKENI. The CDR3 runs to 13 residues. The DNA for the CDR3 is TGTGCCAGCTCACCCAAGGGGTACAATGAGCAGTTCTTC. The encoded protein is CASSPKGYNEQFF.

This clonotype was counted between two and nine times. The chain combines TRBV3-1 with TRBJ2-2; a weak D match, TRBD1 (5 bases). Germline assignment: CDR1 LGHDT and CDR2 YNNKEL (reference sequence). V was trimmed by 1 base and J by 2 bases, leaving 14 bases between them. The CDR3 contains 17 residues. CDR3 nucleotide sequence: TGTGCCAGCAGCCAAGGGGGCGCGATTTTAAACACCGGGGAGCTGTTTTTT. This encodes CASSQGGAILNTGELFF.

This clonotype was seen a few times. The chain couples TRBV29-1 to TRBJ2-2; D remains unclear. Trimming removed 7 bases at V and 1 base at J, with 10 bases between. Germline V CDR1 and CDR2: SQVTM, ANQGSEA. This CDR3 has 13 amino acids. The CDR3 protein is CSARVQNTGELFF. In DNA form, the CDR3 reads TGCAGCGCTAGAGTACAGAACACCGGGGAGCTGTTTTTT.

The CDR3 sequence: CATLLTGSPYEQYF. The CDR3 coding sequence is TGTGCCACCCTTCTGACCGGGAGCCCCTACGAGCAGTACTTC. The chain links TRBV12-3 or TRBV12-4 to TRBJ2-7; D is perhaps TRBD2 (6 bases). The CDR3 length is 14 residues. V was shortened by 10 bases and J by 2 bases, with 18 bases between the two germline ends.

This sequence joins TRBV12-3 or TRBV12-4 and TRBJ2-2; D is unresolved. This CDR3 contains 15 residues. V lost 2 bases and J 4 bases, leaving 11 bases between the germline ends. This chain's CDR3 is CASSLRELGTGELFF. The CDR3 region has the DNA TGTGCCAGCAGTTTAAGAGAGCTGGGCACCGGGGAGCTGTTTTTT.

The genes are TRBV20-1 and TRBJ2-5, with a tentative D call TRBD2 (6 bases). CDR1 and CDR2 from the germline V gene are DFQATT and SNEGSKA (reference sequence). V lost 3 bases to trimming and J lost 6 bases, with 14 bases between them. CDR3 length: 13 residues. In DNA form, the CDR3 reads TGCAGTGCTAGCAACCTAGCGCGGCAGACCCAGTACTTC. It encodes CSASNLARQTQYF.

Here the CDR3 reads CASSVRPGIQYF. The CDR3 nucleotides are TGTGCCAGCAGTGTACGGCCTGGGATTCAGTACTTC. The chain has TRBV2 and TRBJ2-4; D is uncertain. Germline V gives CDR1 SNHLY, CDR2 FYNNEI. Trimming cost V 4 bases and J 10 bases, with 11 bases left between them. CDR3 size: 12 residues.

In this sample, this clonotype turned up once. V is TRBV2 and J is TRBJ2-6; D remains ambiguous. Germline CDR1 is SNHLY and CDR2 is FYNNEI. Trimming stripped 5 bases from V and 1 base from J, with 3 bases between. The CDR3 is 13 amino acids. The CDR3 loop is CASSKSGANVLTF. The DNA of the CDR3 is TGTGCCAGCAGTAAGTCTGGGGCCAACGTCCTGACTTTC.

The chain couples TRBV5-6 to TRBJ2-7; a weak D match, TRBD2 (6 bases). The germline gives CDR1 SGHDT, CDR2 YYEEEE. The V and J ends lost 2 bases and 7 bases respectively, with 13 bases between them. This CDR3 has 13 residues. CDR3 sequence: CASSFGGFREQYF. The DNA of the CDR3 is TGTGCCAGCAGCTTCGGAGGGTTTCGTGAGCAGTACTTC.

A few counts support this clonotype. The V gene is TRBV9, the J gene TRBJ2-3; no definite D call. V gave up 4 bases and J gave up 0 bases, with 12 bases separating them. CDR1 SGDLS and CDR2 YYNGEE come from the germline V gene. This CDR3 spans 15 amino acids. In nucleotides, the CDR3 is TGTGCCAGCAGCTCGCCCGCGCGGAGCACAGATACGCAGTATTTT. Protein: CASSSPARSTDTQYF.

In this sample, this clonotype turned up a few times. V and J are TRBV7-2 and TRBJ1-1, with D possibly TRBD1 on 5 matching bases. The germline V and J ends were trimmed by 5 bases and 3 bases, with 16 bases remaining between them. CDR1 and CDR2 (germline): SGHTA, FQGNSA. This CDR3 spans 15 amino acids. This chain's CDR3 is CASSPGGGFDTEAFF. CDR3 DNA: TGTGCCAGCAGCCCCGGTGGGGGGTTTGACACTGAAGCTTTCTTT.

This clonotype showed up many times. The J gene is TRBJ2-7, the V gene TRBV29-1; 7 nucleotides align to TRBD1. The V gene end was trimmed by 4 bases and the J gene end by 3 bases; junction bases not matched to a gene: 3. Germline CDR1 and CDR2: SQVTM and ANQGSEA. The CDR3 sequence is 12 residues long. In nucleotides, the CDR3 is TGCAGCGTTGGGGGACAGTACTACGAGCAGTACTTC. Translated: CSVGGQYYEQYF.

The chain couples TRBV9 to TRBJ2-5; D perhaps matches TRBD2 (6 bases). Trimming took 3 bases from V and 9 from J, leaving 18 bases between them. CDR1 SGDLS and CDR2 YYNGEE come from the germline V gene. This CDR3 spans 14 amino acids. The CDR3 bases are TGTGCCAGCAGCGCAAGGACTGGAGGGGCGGCCCAGTACTTC. Translating gives CASSARTGGAAQYF.

The chain uses TRBV12-3 or TRBV12-4 and TRBJ1-2; D not resolved. The CDR3 length is 14 residues. Trimming took off 3 bases at V and 0 bases at J, with 8 bases between the two ends. CDR3: CASSFGQTNYGYTF. The CDR3 coding sequence is TGTGCCAGCAGTTTTGGCCAGACTAACTATGGCTACACCTTC.

The chain couples TRBV12-3 or TRBV12-4 to TRBJ2-7; D may be TRBD1 (5 bases). The CDR3 totals 13 residues. The ends were cut back, 5 bases at V and 4 bases at J, with 12 bases in the middle. The CDR3 loop reads CASSHYQGYEQYF. CDR3 nucleotides: TGTGCCAGCAGTCACTACCAGGGATACGAGCAGTACTTC.

The chain uses TRBV5-1 and TRBJ1-1, with D uncertain. The V gene lost 1 base and the J gene lost 0 bases, with 7 bases spanning the gap. Germline V gene sequence: CDR1 SGHRS, CDR2 YFSETQ. The CDR3 totals 14 residues. This CDR3 is CASSLKQMNTEAFF. In DNA form, the CDR3 reads TGCGCCAGCAGCTTGAAACAGATGAACACTGAAGCTTTCTTT. The full variable domain, its missing parts supplied by reference TRBV5-1 and TRBJ1-1, is KAGVTQTPRYLIKTRGQQVTLSCSPISGHRSVSWYQQTPGQGLQFLFEYFSETQRNKGNFPGRFSGRQFSNSRSEMNVSTLELGDSALYLCASSLKQMNTEAFFGQGTRLTVV.

This clonotype was detected ten times or more. This chain uses TRBV20-1 with TRBJ2-7; D tentatively fits TRBD1 or TRBD2 (8 bases each). This CDR3 contains 16 residues. Germline CDR1 and CDR2: DFQATT and SNEGSKA (reference sequence). Trimming pared 3 bases from V and 4 bases from J, leaving 22 bases between. DNA of the CDR3: TGCAGTGCTAGGGCCCAGGGGGCGGGGGGTTTATACGAGCAGTACTTC. This codes for CSARAQGAGGLYEQYF.

This clonotype was found once. This sequence joins TRBV10-3 and TRBJ2-5; 11 nucleotides align to TRBD1. Germline V CDR1 and CDR2: ENHRY, SYGVKD. The CDR3 extends over 14 amino acids. Trimming removed 10 bases from V and 0 bases from J; junction bases left unmatched: 4. CDR3: CATGQGANQETQYF. In DNA form, the CDR3 reads TGTGCCACAGGACAGGGGGCGAACCAAGAGACCCAGTACTTC.

This rearrangement joins TRBV6-5 to TRBJ1-5; D may be TRBD1 (6 bases). From germline, CDR1 is MNHEY and CDR2 SVGAGI. This CDR3 contains 15 residues. With 8 bases removed from V and 4 bases from J, the gap between germline ends came to 18 bases. The CDR3 reads CASRSGQRKNQPQHF. CDR3 DNA sequence: TGTGCCAGCCGTTCGGGACAAAGGAAAAATCAGCCCCAGCATTTT.